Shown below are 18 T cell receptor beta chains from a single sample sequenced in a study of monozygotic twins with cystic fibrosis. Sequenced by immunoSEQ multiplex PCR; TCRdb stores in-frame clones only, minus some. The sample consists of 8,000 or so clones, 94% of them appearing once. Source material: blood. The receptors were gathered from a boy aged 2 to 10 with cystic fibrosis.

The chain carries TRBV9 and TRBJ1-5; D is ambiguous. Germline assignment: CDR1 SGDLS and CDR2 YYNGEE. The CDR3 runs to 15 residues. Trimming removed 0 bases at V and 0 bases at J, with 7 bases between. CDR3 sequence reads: CASSVGVYSNQPQHF. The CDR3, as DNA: TGTGCCAGCAGCGTAGGAGTCTATAGCAATCAGCCCCAGCATTTT.

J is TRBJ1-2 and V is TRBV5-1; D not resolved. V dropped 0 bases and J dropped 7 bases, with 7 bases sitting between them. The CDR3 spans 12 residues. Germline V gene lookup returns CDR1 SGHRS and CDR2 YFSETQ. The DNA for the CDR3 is TGCGCCAGCAGCTTGGAAGGGTCTGGCTACACCTTC. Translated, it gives CASSLEGSGYTF.

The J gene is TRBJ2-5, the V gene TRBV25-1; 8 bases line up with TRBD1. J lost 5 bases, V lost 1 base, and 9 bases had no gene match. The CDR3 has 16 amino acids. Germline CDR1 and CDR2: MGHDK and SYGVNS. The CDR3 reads CASSELTAGGAETQYF. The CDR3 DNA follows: TGTGCCAGCAGTGAATTAACGGCAGGGGGCGCGGAGACCCAGTACTTC.

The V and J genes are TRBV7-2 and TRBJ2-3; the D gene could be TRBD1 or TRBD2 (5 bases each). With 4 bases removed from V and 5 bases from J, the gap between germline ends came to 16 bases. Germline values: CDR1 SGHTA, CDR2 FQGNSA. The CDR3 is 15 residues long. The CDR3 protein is CASSSAERGVDTQYF. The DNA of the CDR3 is TGTGCCAGCAGCTCAGCGGAGAGGGGAGTAGATACGCAGTATTTT.

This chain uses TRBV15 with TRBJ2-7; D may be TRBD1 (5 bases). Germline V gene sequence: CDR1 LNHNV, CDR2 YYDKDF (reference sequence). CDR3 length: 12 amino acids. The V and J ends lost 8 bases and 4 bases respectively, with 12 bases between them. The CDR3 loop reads CATSDKPYEQYF. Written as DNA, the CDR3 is TGTGCCACCTCGGACAAGCCTTACGAGCAGTACTTC.

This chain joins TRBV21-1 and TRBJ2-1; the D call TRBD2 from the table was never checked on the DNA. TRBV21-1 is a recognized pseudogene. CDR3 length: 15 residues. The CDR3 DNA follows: TGTGCCAGCAGCATGCCGGGTCAAGCGCACAATGAGCAGTTCTTC. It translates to CASSMPGQAHNEQFF.

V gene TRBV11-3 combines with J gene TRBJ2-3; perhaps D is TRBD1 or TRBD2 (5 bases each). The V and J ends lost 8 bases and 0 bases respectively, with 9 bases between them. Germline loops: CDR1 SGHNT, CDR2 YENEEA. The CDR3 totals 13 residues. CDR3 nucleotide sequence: TGTGCCAGCGAAGGGACCAGCACAGATACGCAGTATTTT. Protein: CASEGTSTDTQYF.

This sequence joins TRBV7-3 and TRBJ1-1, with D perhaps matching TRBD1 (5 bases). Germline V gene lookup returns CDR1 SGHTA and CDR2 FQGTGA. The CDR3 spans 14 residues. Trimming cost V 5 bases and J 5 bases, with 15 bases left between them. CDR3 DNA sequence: TGTGCCAGCAGCCTACACCCGGGGACGACTGAAGCTTTCTTT. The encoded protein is CASSLHPGTTEAFF.

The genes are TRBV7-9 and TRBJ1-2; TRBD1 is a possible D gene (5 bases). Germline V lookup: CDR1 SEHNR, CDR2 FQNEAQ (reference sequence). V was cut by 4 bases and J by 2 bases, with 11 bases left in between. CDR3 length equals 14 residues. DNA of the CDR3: TGTGCCAGCAGCTACAGGAGCTTGAACTATGGCTACACCTTC. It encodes CASSYRSLNYGYTF. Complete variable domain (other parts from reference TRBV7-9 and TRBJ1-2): DTGVSQNPRHKITKRGQNVTFRCDPISEHNRLYWYRQTLGQGPEFLTYFQNEAQLEKSRLLSDRFSAERPKGSFSTLEIQRTEQGDSAMYLCASSYRSLNYGYTFGSGTRLTVV.

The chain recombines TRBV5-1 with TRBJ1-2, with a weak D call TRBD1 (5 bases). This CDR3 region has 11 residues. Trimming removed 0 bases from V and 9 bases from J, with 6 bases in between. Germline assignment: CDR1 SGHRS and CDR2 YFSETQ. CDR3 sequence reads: CASSLGQSYTF. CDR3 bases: TGCGCCAGCAGCTTGGGACAGAGCTACACCTTC.

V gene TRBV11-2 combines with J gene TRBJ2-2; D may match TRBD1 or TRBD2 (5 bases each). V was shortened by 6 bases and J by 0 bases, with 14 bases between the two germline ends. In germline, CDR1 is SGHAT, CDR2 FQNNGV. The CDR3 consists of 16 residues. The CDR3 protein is CASSFTRGSNTGELFF. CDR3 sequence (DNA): TGTGCCAGCAGTTTCACGAGGGGCTCGAACACCGGGGAGCTGTTTTTT. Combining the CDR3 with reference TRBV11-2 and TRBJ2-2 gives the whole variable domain EAGVAQSPRYKIIEKRQSVAFWCNPISGHATLYWYQQILGQGPKLLIQFQNNGVVDDSQLPKDRFSAERLKGVDSTLKIQPAKLEDSAVYLCASSFTRGSNTGELFFGEGSRLTVL.

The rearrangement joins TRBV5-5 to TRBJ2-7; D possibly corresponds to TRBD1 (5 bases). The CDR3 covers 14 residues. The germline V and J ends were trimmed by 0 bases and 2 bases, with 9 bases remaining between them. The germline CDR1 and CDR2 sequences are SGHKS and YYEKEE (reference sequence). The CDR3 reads CASSLEGDPYEQYF. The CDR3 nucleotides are TGTGCCAGCAGCTTGGAAGGGGATCCCTACGAGCAGTACTTC. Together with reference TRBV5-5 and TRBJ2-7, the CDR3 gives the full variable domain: DAGVTQSPTHLIKTRGQQVTLRCSPISGHKSVSWYQQVLGQGPQFIFQYYEKEERGRGNFPDRFSARQFPNYSSELNVNALLLGDSALYLCASSLEGDPYEQYFGPGTRLTVT.

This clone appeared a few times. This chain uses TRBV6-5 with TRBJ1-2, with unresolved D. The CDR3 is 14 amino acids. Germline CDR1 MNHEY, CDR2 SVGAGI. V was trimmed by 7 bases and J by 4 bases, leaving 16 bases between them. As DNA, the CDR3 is TGTGCCAGCATCCCCGGCCCGGGTTCCTATGGCTACACCTTC. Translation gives CASIPGPGSYGYTF.

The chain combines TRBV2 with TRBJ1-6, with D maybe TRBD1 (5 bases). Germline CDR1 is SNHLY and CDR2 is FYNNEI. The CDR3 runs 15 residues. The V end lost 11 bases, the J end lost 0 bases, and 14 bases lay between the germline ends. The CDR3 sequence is CAGQGFGSYNSPLHF. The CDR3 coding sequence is TGTGCCGGTCAGGGTTTTGGCTCCTATAATTCACCCCTCCACTTT.

This chain's CDR3 is CASSVRDRINEKLFF. CDR3 nucleotide sequence: TGTGCCAGCAGCGTACGGGACAGAATTAATGAAAAACTGTTTTTT. The chain has TRBV9 and TRBJ1-4; TRBD1 matches at 7 bases. The CDR3 is made up of 15 amino acids. CDR1 and CDR2 from the germline V gene are SGDLS and YYNGEE. J gave up 4 bases and V 1 base, and 4 bases lay outside the gene matches.

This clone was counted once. The CDR3 coding sequence is TGTGCCAGCAGCCCGACACCAGGGGACGAGCAGTACTTC. Protein sequence: CASSPTPGDEQYF. The V call is TRBV5-4, the J call TRBJ2-7; TRBD1 might be the D (6 bases). Germline-derived CDR1 and CDR2 are SGHNT and YYREEE (reference sequence). Between the trimmed V and J ends, which lost 4 bases and 5 bases, there was a span of 13 bases. The length of the CDR3 is 13 residues.

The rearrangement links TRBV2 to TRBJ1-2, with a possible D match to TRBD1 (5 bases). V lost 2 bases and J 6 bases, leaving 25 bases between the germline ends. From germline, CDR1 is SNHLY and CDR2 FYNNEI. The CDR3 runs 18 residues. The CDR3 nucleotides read TGTGCCAGCAGTGAAAACGCCTTCCTGGGGGGTGCAAAGAATGGCTACACCTTC. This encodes CASSENAFLGGAKNGYTF. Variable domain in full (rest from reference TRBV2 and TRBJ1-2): EPEVTQTPSHQVTQMGQEVILRCVPISNHLYFYWYRQILGQKVEFLVSFYNNEISEKSEIFDDQFSVERPDGSNFTLKIRSTKLEDSAMYFCASSENAFLGGAKNGYTFGSGTRLTVV.

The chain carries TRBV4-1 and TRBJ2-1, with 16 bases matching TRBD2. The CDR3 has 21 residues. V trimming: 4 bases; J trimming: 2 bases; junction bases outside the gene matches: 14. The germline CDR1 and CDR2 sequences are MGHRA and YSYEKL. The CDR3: CASSREPTGTSGGEPYNEQFF. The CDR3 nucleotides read TGCGCCAGCAGCCGAGAACCGACCGGGACTAGCGGGGGGGAACCCTACAATGAGCAGTTCTTC.